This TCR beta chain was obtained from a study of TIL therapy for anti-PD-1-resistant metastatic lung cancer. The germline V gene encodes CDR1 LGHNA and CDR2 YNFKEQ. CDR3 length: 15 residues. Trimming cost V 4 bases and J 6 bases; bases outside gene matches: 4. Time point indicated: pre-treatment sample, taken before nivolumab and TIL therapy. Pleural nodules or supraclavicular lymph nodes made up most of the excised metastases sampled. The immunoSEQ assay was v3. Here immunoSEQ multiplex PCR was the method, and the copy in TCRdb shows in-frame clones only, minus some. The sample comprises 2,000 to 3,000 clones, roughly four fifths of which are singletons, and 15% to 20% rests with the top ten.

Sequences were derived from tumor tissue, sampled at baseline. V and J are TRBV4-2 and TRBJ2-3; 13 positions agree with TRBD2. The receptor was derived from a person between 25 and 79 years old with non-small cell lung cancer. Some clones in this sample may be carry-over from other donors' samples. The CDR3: CASSPTSGGADTQYF. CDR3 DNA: TGTGCCAGCAGCCCCACTAGCGGGGGGGCCGATACGCAGTATTTT.